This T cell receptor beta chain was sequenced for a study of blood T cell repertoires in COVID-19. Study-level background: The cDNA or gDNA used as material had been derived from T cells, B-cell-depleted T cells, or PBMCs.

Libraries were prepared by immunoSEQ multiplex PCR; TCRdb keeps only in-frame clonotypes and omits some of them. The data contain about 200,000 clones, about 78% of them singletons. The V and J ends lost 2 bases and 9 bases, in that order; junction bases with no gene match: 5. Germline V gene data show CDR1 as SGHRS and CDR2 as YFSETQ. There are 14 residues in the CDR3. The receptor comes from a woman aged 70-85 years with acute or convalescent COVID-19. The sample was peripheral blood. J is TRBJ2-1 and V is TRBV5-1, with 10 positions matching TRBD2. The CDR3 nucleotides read TGCGCCAGCAGCTTAGAAGCGGGAGGGCGTGAGCAGTTCTTC. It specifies CASSLEAGGREQFF.